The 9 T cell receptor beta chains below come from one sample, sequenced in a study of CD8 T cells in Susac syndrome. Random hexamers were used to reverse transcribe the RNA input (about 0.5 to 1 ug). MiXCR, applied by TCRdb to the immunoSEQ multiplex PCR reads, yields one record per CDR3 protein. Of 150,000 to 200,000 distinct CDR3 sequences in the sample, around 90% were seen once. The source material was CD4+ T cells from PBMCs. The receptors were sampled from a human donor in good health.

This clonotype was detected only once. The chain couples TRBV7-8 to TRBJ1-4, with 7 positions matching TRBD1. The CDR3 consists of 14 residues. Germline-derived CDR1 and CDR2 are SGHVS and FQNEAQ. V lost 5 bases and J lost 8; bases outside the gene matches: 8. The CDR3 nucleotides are TGTGCCAGCAGCCCCGACAGGGAGCGAGAAAAACTGTTTTTT. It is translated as CASSPDREREKLFF. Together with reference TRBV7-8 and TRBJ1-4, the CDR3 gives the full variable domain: GAGVSQSPRYKVAKRGQDVALRCDPISGHVSLFWYQQALGQGPEFLTYFQNEAQLDKSGLPSDRFFAERPEGSVSTLKIQRTQQEDSAVYLCASSPDREREKLFFGSGTQLSVL.

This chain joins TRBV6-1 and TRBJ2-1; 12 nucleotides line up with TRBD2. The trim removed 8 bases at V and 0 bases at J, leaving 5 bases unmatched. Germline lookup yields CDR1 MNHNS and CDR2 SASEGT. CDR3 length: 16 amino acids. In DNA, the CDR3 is TGTGCCAGCGGCAAGACTAGCGGGGGCTCCTACAATGAGCAGTTCTTC. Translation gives CASGKTSGGSYNEQFF.

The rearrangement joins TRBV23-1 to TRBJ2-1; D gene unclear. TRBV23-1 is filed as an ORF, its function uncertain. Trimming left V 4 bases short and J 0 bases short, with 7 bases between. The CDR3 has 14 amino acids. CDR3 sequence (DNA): TGCGCCAGCAGTCTGTATAGCTCCTACAATGAGCAGTTCTTC. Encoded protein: CASSLYSSYNEQFF.

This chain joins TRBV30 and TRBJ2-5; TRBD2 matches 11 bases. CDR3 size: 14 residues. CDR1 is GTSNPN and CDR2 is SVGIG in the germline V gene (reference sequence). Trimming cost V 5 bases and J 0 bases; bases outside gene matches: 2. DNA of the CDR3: TGTGCCTGGGGGGGACTAGCGGACCAAGAGACCCAGTACTTC. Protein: CAWGGLADQETQYF. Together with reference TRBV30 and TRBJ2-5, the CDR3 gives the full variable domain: SQTIHQWPATLVQPVGSPLSLECTVEGTSNPNLYWYRQAAGRGLQLLFYSVGIGQISSEVPQNLSASRPQDRQFILSSKKLLLSDSGFYLCAWGGLADQETQYFGPGTRLLVL.

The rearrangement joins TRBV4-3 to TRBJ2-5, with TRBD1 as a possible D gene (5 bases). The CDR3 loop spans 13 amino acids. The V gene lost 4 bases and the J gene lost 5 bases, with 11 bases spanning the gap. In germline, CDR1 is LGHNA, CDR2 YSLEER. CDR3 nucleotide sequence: TGCGCCAGCAGCCCTGGACATACGGAGACCCAGTACTTC. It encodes CASSPGHTETQYF.

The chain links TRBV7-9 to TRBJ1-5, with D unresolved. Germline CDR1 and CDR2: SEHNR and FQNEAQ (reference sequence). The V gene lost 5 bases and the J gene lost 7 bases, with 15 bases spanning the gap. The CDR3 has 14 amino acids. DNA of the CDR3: TGTGCCAGCAGCGTCGGGTCTTTCGGGCAGCCCCAGCATTTT. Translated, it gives CASSVGSFGQPQHF.

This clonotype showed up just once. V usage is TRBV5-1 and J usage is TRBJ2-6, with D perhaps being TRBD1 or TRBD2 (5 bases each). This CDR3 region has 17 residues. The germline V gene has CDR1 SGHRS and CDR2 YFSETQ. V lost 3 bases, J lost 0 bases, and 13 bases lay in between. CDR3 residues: CASSSRDGHSGANVLTF. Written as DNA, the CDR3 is TGCGCCAGCAGCTCCCGGGACGGCCACTCTGGGGCCAACGTCCTGACTTTC. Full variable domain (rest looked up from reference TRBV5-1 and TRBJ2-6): KAGVTQTPRYLIKTRGQQVTLSCSPISGHRSVSWYQQTPGQGLQFLFEYFSETQRNKGNFPGRFSGRQFSNSRSEMNVSTLELGDSALYLCASSSRDGHSGANVLTFGAGSRLTVL.

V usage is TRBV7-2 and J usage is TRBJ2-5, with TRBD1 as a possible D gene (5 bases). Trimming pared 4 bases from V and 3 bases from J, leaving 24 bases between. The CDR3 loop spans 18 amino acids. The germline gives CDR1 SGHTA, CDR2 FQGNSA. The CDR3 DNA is TGTGCCAGCAGCTCCAGGGTTACTCCCTCAGGTCGGGAAGAGACCCAGTACTTC. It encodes CASSSRVTPSGREETQYF.

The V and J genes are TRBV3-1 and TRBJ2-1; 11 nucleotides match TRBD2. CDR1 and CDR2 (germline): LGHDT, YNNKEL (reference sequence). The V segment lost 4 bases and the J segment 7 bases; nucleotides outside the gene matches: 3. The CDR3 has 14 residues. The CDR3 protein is CASSPRTSGNEQFF. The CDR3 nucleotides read TGTGCCAGCAGCCCTCGGACTAGCGGGAATGAGCAGTTCTTC.